The 21 T cell receptor beta chains presented below share a single source sample, sequenced in a study of response to subunit inactivated influenza vaccine. TCRdb processed the RT-PCR reads anew with MiXCR; each CDR3 protein has one entry. The sample consists of 750,000 to 850,000 distinct CDR3 sequences, 15% to 20% of them appearing once. The sequenced sample was PBMCs from blood, obtained more than 4 days after vaccination. The receptor set was obtained from a man between 45 and 60 years old who received an inactivated influenza vaccine.

This clonotype has ten or more counts. The chain joins TRBV29-1 to TRBJ2-7; D is unresolved. The ends were cut back, 0 bases at V and 2 bases at J, with 17 bases in the middle. Per the germline V gene, CDR1 is SQVTM and CDR2 is ANQGSEA. CDR3 length: 16 amino acids. In DNA form, the CDR3 reads TGCAGCGTTGAAGATCGAAATGGGTACCCCACCTACGAGCAGTACTTC. Its translation: CSVEDRNGYPTYEQYF.

This clonotype was detected only a few times. This chain uses TRBV29-1 with TRBJ2-2; maybe TRBD2 (6 bases). The germline gives CDR1 SQVTM, CDR2 ANQGSEA. V was cut by 7 bases and J by 4 bases, with 16 bases left in between. The CDR3 covers 14 residues. CDR3 sequence reads: CSASGSGTTGELFF. CDR3 coding DNA: TGCAGCGCAAGCGGGTCCGGGACCACCGGGGAGCTGTTTTTT.

The chain is built from TRBV13 and TRBJ1-3; D uncertain. Germline V gene sequence: CDR1 PRHDT, CDR2 FYEKMQ (reference sequence). This CDR3 region has 11 residues. V was cut by 8 bases and J by 0 bases, with 2 bases left in between. The CDR3 region is CASDSGNTIYF. The CDR3 nucleotides are TGTGCCAGCGACTCTGGAAACACCATATATTTT.

This clonotype occurred many times. The genes are TRBV29-1 and TRBJ2-1, with 7 bases matching TRBD2. The V and J ends lost 0 bases and 4 bases, in that order; junction bases with no gene match: 12. The CDR3 extends over 17 amino acids. In germline, CDR1 is SQVTM, CDR2 ANQGSEA. CDR3 bases: TGCAGCGTTGAAGAGCTCAAAACTAGCGCCTATTACAATGAGCAGTTCTTC. Its translation: CSVEELKTSAYYNEQFF.

This clonotype appeared a few times. This chain links TRBV5-6 with TRBJ2-7; 11 bases line up with TRBD2. Trimming removed 4 bases from V and 0 bases from J; junction bases left unmatched: 6. Looked up from germline, CDR1 is SGHDT and CDR2 is YYEEEE. The CDR3 sequence is 16 residues long. The CDR3 nucleotides are TGTGCCAGCAGCGTACTTAGCGGGAGGGCCTCCTACGAGCAGTACTTC. Translation gives CASSVLSGRASYEQYF.

This rearrangement joins TRBV24-1 to TRBJ2-7; 10 bases align to TRBD1. This CDR3 is 16 amino acids long. The V segment lost 4 bases and the J segment 5 bases; nucleotides outside the gene matches: 10. Germline-derived CDR1 and CDR2 are KGHDR and SFDVKD. The CDR3 DNA follows: TGTGCCACCAGTGAAACCGGGACAGGGGCATTGGACGAGCAGTACTTC. This sequence encodes CATSETGTGALDEQYF.

Comments on this clonotype: Mismatch with germline at one junction end may stem from a read error. The CDR3 loop reads CSVEEKTNSYEQYF. Written as DNA, the CDR3 is TGCAGCGTCGAAGAGAAGACGAACTCCTACGAGCAGTACTTC. The V and J genes are TRBV29-1 and TRBJ2-7, with D unclear. Germline V lookup: CDR1 SQVTM, CDR2 ANQGSEA. The CDR3 extends over 14 amino acids.

This clonotype occurred a few times. This chain links TRBV4-3 with TRBJ2-2; no definite D call. With 0 bases removed from V and 9 bases from J, the gap between germline ends came to 14 bases. CDR1 and CDR2 (germline): LGHNA, YSLEER. CDR3 length equals 15 residues. CDR3 sequence: CASSQEPLSHRELFF. In DNA form, the CDR3 reads TGCGCCAGCAGCCAAGAACCCTTATCACACCGGGAGCTGTTTTTT.

V and J are TRBV12-3 or TRBV12-4 and TRBJ2-5; D remains unclear. The CDR3 totals 12 residues. The V and J ends lost 5 bases and 7 bases respectively, with 11 bases between them. The CDR3 DNA reads as TGTGCCAGCAGTCCCACTGCCTGGACCCAGTACTTC. Translated, it gives CASSPTAWTQYF.

The rearrangement links TRBV5-1 to TRBJ2-7, with TRBD1 identical over 7 bases. The germline V gene encodes CDR1 SGHRS and CDR2 YFSETQ. The CDR3 has 14 amino acids. V trimming: 7 bases; J trimming: 0 bases; junction bases outside the gene matches: 7. CDR3 region: CASCPGTASYEQYF. CDR3 nucleotide sequence: TGCGCCAGCTGCCCCGGGACAGCCTCCTACGAGCAGTACTTC. The full variable domain, rest sourced from reference TRBV5-1 and TRBJ2-7, is KAGVTQTPRYLIKTRGQQVTLSCSPISGHRSVSWYQQTPGQGLQFLFEYFSETQRNKGNFPGRFSGRQFSNSRSEMNVSTLELGDSALYLCASCPGTASYEQYFGPGTRLTVT.

The chain carries TRBV3-1 and TRBJ2-1; no reliable D call. Germline V gene lookup returns CDR1 LGHDT and CDR2 YNNKEL (reference sequence). The CDR3 sequence is 12 residues long. V lost 0 bases to trimming and J lost 9 bases, with 6 bases between them. The CDR3 reads CASSQEATEQFF. CDR3 coding DNA: TGTGCCAGCAGCCAAGAAGCGACTGAGCAGTTCTTC.

This clonotype was observed a few times. V gene TRBV6-5 combines with J gene TRBJ2-2; D not resolved. The CDR3 sequence is 14 residues long. Trimming pared 2 bases from V and 6 bases from J, leaving 10 bases between. CDR1 is MNHEY and CDR2 is SVGAGI in the germline V gene. The CDR3 is CASSYRVDAGELFF. The CDR3 region has the DNA TGTGCCAGCAGTTACCGGGTCGATGCCGGGGAGCTGTTTTTT.

This clonotype was observed at least ten times. The rearrangement joins TRBV6-2 or TRBV6-3 to TRBJ1-2, with D hard to call. The V end was cut by 4 bases, the J end by 3 bases, with 6 bases between. The CDR3 runs 12 residues. Germline CDR1 MNHEY, CDR2 SVGEGT. CDR3 loop: CASSWTDYGYTF. The CDR3 DNA is TGTGCCAGCAGTTGGACTGACTATGGCTACACCTTC.

The genes are TRBV3-1 and TRBJ2-7; D is uncertain. The CDR3 is 12 amino acids. V was clipped by 2 bases and J by 7 bases, with 9 bases between them. CDR1 and CDR2 (germline): LGHDT, YNNKEL (reference sequence). CDR3 protein: CASSQHTGEQYF. Here the CDR3 DNA reads TGTGCCAGCAGCCAACACACCGGGGAGCAGTACTTC.

About this clonotype itself: Mismatch with germline at one junction end may stem from a read error. The chain combines TRBV28 with TRBJ2-7; 8 nucleotides line up with TRBD2. The germline V gene encodes CDR1 MDHEN and CDR2 SYDVKM. CDR3 length equals 14 residues. This CDR3 is CASSLSGGRGTAYF. The CDR3 bases are TGTGCCAGCAGCTTATCGGGGGGGCGGGGCACAGCTTACTTC.

In its sample, this clonotype was seen a few times. The rearrangement joins TRBV4-1 to TRBJ2-7; 10 nucleotides agree with TRBD1. The CDR3 is made up of 15 amino acids. V lost 5 bases to trimming and J lost 5 bases; unmatched junction nucleotides: 9. Germline CDR1 MGHRA, CDR2 YSYEKL. The CDR3 protein is CASSGRQGARDEQYF. CDR3 nucleotide sequence: TGCGCCAGCAGCGGTAGACAGGGGGCGAGGGACGAGCAGTACTTC.

The chain uses TRBV20-1 and TRBJ1-6; D remains unclear. Trimming left V 0 bases short and J 4 bases short, with 4 bases between. CDR1 DFQATT and CDR2 SNEGSKA come from the germline V gene (reference sequence). This CDR3 has 13 residues. The CDR3, as DNA: TGCAGTGCTAGAGAACAGTATAATTCACCCCTCCACTTT. This encodes CSAREQYNSPLHF.

The rearrangement links TRBV24-1 to TRBJ2-1, with a weak D call TRBD1 (5 bases). This CDR3 spans 13 amino acids. Germline V gene sequence: CDR1 KGHDR, CDR2 SFDVKD. V was trimmed by 11 bases and J by 3 bases, leaving 13 bases between them. CDR3 coding DNA: TGTGCCAACACTCAGGGAAACTACAATGAGCAGTTCTTC. Its translation: CANTQGNYNEQFF.

This clonotype was seen a handful of times. The chain recombines TRBV5-6 with TRBJ2-7; perhaps TRBD1 as D (6 bases). The CDR3 has 16 amino acids. Germline V gives CDR1 SGHDT, CDR2 YYEEEE. The V gene lost 3 bases and the J gene lost 2 bases, with 18 bases spanning the gap. CDR3 in amino acids: CASSSPGHKQTYEQYF. The CDR3 DNA follows: TGTGCCAGCAGCTCACCGGGACACAAACAAACCTACGAGCAGTACTTC.

This clonotype turned up a few times. This sequence joins TRBV10-3 and TRBJ2-5, with a weak D call TRBD1 (5 bases). This CDR3 contains 13 residues. V lost 8 bases and J lost 5, with 15 bases in between. CDR1 ENHRY and CDR2 SYGVKD come from the germline V gene. Written as DNA, the CDR3 is TGTGCCATCGCCCCAGGGTCGGGCGAGACCCAGTACTTC. The encoded protein is CAIAPGSGETQYF.

This chain joins TRBV5-1 and TRBJ2-7, with D hard to call. The CDR3 is made up of 13 amino acids. Germline loops: CDR1 SGHRS, CDR2 YFSETQ. The V end lost 4 bases, the J end lost 3 bases, and 11 bases lay between the germline ends. This CDR3 is CASSPNKGYEQYF. The CDR3 bases are TGCGCCAGCAGCCCCAATAAAGGCTACGAGCAGTACTTC. Full variable domain (rest looked up from reference TRBV5-1 and TRBJ2-7): KAGVTQTPRYLIKTRGQQVTLSCSPISGHRSVSWYQQTPGQGLQFLFEYFSETQRNKGNFPGRFSGRQFSNSRSEMNVSTLELGDSALYLCASSPNKGYEQYFGPGTRLTVT.